The sequence of this TCR beta chain was determined in a study of prognosis after radiotherapy for stage I lung cancer. Study-wide background: Patients with newly diagnosed primary stage I lung tumors numbered over 13, with 5 or 6 others having oligometastatic NSCLC after surgical resection of the primary tumor. The biologically effective dose of the SBRT radiotherapy was at least 100 Gy, given over 3 to 5 fractions.

This clonotype has only a few counts. Genomic DNA was the source, and TCR beta CDR3 was amplified from it by two-round multiplex PCR. Specific primers for each TRBV and TRBJ gene were what first-round PCR used. TCRdb processed the multiplex PCR reads anew with MiXCR; each CDR3 protein has one entry. The sample records over 10,000 distinct CDR3 sequences, about 51% being singletons. Germline assignment: CDR1 LNHDA and CDR2 SQIVND (reference sequence). CDR3 length: 14 amino acids. The V end was cut by 3 bases, the J end by 12 bases, with 18 bases between. The specimen was PBMCs, collected before or after stereotactic body radiation therapy (not recorded which). The receptor was derived from a donor over 45 with non-small cell lung cancer. V is TRBV19 and J is TRBJ2-1; D possibly matches TRBD1 or TRBD2 (6 bases each). The CDR3 sequence is CASSIGGTEGGQFF. The CDR3 DNA is TGTGCCAGTAGTATCGGAGGGACCGAGGGGGGGCAGTTCTTC.